This T cell receptor beta chain was profiled in a study of metastatic and nonmetastatic thyroid tumors (dated by TCRdb to about 2020). Broadly, across the study: The researchers compared repertoires between peripheral blood samples and tumor or nodule tissue samples from patients with malignant or benign thyroid disease.

General conclusions and limits of the study: In both blood and tumor samples, malignant tumors were reported to have significantly higher TCR beta diversity than benign nodules.

V is pruned by 8 bases and J by 6 bases, leaving 12 bases of the junction without a gene match. CDR1 is given as SNHLY and CDR2 as FYNNEI, both from the germline V gene. Reading from cysteine to phenylalanine, the CDR3 counts 15 amino acids. Only the CDR3 portion is preserved as DNA: 45 bases, with reading frame beginning at the first base. This clone was seen repeatedly, ten times or more. It has no known antigen specificity. One base away there is no much larger clone; base qualities are not given. Different DNA sequences within this sample yield the same CDR3. None of the patients had been given any treatment before thyroid surgery. Using T-cell receptor beta sequencing, the researchers looked back retrospectively at clinical samples from patients, gathered between about 2012 and 2018. The receptor library was made with PCR. Sequenced using an Illumina HiSeq 4000. High-throughput sequencing was used to profile the CDR3 region of the TCR beta-chain in every patient. As for the authors' bioinformatics: The researchers built a classifier to tell apart papillary thyroid cancer patients with distant metastasis, based on CDR3 differences among clinicopathological groups. To measure repertoire diversity the researchers used the Shannon index, while the Morisita-Horn index served to gauge how similar the tumor and blood repertoires were. The public reads were quality trimmed at Q25 with fastp and then assembled into clones with MiXCR by TCRdb, keeping productive beta chains. The V and J calls here are based on TCRdb, not the publication. This sample holds about 43,000 clones; roughly an eighth were observed only once. The ten largest clones add up to approximately 22% of the sample.

The specimen was blood. The receptor was derived from a female donor with papillary thyroid cancer or a benign thyroid nodule (not recorded which). Some clones in this sample may be carry-over from other donors' samples. This receptor chain uses TRBV2 and TRBJ2-1, and TRBD1 matches 8 of the central bases. The sequenced DNA: TGTGCCAGCGTGGAGAGGACAGGGATCCCCAATGAGCAGTTCTTC. It is translated as CASVERTGIPNEQFF.